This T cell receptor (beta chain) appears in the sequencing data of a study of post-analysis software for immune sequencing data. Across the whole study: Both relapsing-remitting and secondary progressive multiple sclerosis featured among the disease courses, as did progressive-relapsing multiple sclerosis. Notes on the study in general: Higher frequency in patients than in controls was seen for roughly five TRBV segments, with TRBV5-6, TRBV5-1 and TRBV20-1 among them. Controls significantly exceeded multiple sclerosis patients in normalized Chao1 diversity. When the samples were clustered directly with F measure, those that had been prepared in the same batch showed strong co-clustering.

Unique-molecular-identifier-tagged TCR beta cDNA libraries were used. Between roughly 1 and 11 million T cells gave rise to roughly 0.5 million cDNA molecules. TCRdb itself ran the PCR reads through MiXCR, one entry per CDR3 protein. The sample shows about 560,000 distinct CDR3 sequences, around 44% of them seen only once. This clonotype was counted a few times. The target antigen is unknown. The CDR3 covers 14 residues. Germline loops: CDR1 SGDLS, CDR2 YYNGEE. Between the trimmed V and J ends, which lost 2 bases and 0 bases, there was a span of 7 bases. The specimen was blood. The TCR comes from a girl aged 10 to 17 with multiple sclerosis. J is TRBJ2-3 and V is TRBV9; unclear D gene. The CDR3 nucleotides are TGTGCCAGCAGCGTGGGGTTTAGCACAGATACGCAGTATTTT. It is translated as CASSVGFSTDTQYF.